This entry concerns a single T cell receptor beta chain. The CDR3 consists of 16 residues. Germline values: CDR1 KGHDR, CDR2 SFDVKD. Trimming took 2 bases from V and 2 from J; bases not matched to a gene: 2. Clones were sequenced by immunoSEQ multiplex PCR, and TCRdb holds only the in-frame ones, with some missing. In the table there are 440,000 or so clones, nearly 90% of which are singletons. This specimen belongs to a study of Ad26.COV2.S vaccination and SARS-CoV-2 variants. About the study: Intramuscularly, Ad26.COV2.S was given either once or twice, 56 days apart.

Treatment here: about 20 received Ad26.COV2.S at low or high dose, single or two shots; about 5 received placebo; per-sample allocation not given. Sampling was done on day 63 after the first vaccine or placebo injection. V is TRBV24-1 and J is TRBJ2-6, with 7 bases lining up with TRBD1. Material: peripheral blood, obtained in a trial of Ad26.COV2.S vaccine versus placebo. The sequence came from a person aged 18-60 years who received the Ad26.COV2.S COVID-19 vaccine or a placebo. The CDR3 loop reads CATSDSRGPGANVLTF. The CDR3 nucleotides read TGTGCCACCAGTGATTCTAGGGGGCCTGGGGCCAACGTCCTGACTTTC.